The sequence of this TCR beta chain was determined in a study of blood T cell repertoires in COVID-19. About the study: In each case, the material was cDNA or gDNA derived from T cells, B-cell-depleted T cells, or PBMCs.

Here immunoSEQ multiplex PCR was the method, and the copy in TCRdb shows in-frame clones only, minus some. The sample carries about 140,000 clones, about 80% recorded once. Trimming stripped 4 bases from V and 6 bases from J, with 12 bases between. From germline, CDR1 is KGHSH and CDR2 LQKENI. This CDR3 spans 14 amino acids. The gene calls are TRBV18 and TRBJ2-2; possible D gene TRBD1, 5 bases. Input material: peripheral blood. The TCR sequence derives from a human donor in a cohort sampled during active COVID-19. The CDR3 bases are TGTGCCAGCTCACAATCAGGGCGGCCCGGGGAGCTGTTTTTT. Protein product: CASSQSGRPGELFF.